This T cell receptor (beta chain) is from a study of cytomegalovirus exposure and HLA in healthy donors. This clone was recorded a few times. Its specificity is unknown. Regarding the study as a whole: The study recorded about 150 TCR beta chains that were cytomegalovirus-associated. It was assumed in the presence/absence analyses that sequencing depth was roughly uniform across donors. The number of N-insertions in an Asian-associated ancestry cluster was reportedly below the roughly 620-donor mean in a later analysis.

The germline V gene has CDR1 LGHNA and CDR2 YNFKEQ. V was clipped by 1 base and J by 1 base; unmatched bases: 5. CDR3 length equals 17 residues. Primers: 60 Vbeta forward and 13 Jbeta reverse. Measured with immunoSEQ multiplex PCR; TCRdb has only the in-frame clones, and not every one. The sample carries roughly 150,000 clones, 80% to 90% recorded once. This chain joins TRBV4-2 and TRBJ2-5, with 11 bases aligning to TRBD2. Sample: PBMCs. This TCR derives from a woman between 18 and 29 years old in good health and CMV-seronegative. This CDR3 is CASSQGLAGGTQETQYF. The DNA of the CDR3 is TGTGCCAGCAGCCAAGGGCTAGCGGGGGGTACCCAAGAGACCCAGTACTTC.